These 24 T cell receptor beta chains were all obtained from the same sample, sequenced in a study of OX40 agonist ivuxolimab in advanced cancers. Some clones are missing from TCRdb's copy, which holds only in-frame ones; the method was immunoSEQ multiplex PCR. This sample has 35,000 to 40,000 clones; roughly nine tenths occur once, and the top ten carry roughly 40%. The source material was CD4+ or CD8+ T cells sorted from blood, sampled in a trial of the OX40 agonist ivuxolimab. Receptors were obtained from an adult with an advanced solid tumor such as melanoma, head and neck, liver or kidney cancer.

The chain couples TRBV2 to TRBJ2-3, with 10 bases aligning to TRBD2. V dropped 6 bases and J dropped 2; count of bases not matched to a gene: 5. The CDR3 consists of 15 residues. From germline, CDR1 is SNHLY and CDR2 FYNNEI. The CDR3 loop is CASSRTSGLTDTQYF. CDR3 nucleotide sequence: TGTGCCAGCAGCAGGACTAGCGGCCTCACAGATACGCAGTATTTT.

This rearrangement joins TRBV5-6 to TRBJ2-3, with 10 bases identical to TRBD2. Per germline, CDR1 SGHDT and CDR2 YYEEEE. This CDR3 has 16 residues. Trimming removed 0 bases from V and 1 base from J; junction bases left unmatched: 2. CDR3 amino acids: CASSLVAGGRTDTQYF. Written as DNA, the CDR3 is TGTGCCAGCAGCTTGGTAGCGGGGGGCCGCACAGATACGCAGTATTTT.

The table lists this clone with a count of one. The chain uses TRBV7-8 and TRBJ2-7; D may be TRBD1 or TRBD2 (5 bases each). CDR3 size: 14 residues. Trimming left V 0 bases short and J 4 bases short, with 10 bases between. Per the germline V gene, CDR1 is SGHVS and CDR2 is FQNEAQ. This CDR3 is CASSLARAGYEQYF. The CDR3 DNA is TGTGCCAGCAGCTTAGCCAGGGCGGGTTACGAGCAGTACTTC. The entire variable domain, with the rest obtained from reference TRBV7-8 and TRBJ2-7, is as follows: GAGVSQSPRYKVAKRGQDVALRCDPISGHVSLFWYQQALGQGPEFLTYFQNEAQLDKSGLPSDRFFAERPEGSVSTLKIQRTQQEDSAVYLCASSLARAGYEQYFGPGTRLTVT.

The rearrangement joins TRBV9 to TRBJ2-5; possible D gene TRBD1, 6 bases. V was cut by 5 bases and J by 2 bases, with 16 bases left in between. Germline V CDR1 and CDR2: SGDLS, YYNGEE. The CDR3 runs 15 residues. The CDR3 protein is CASRPYRDTQETQYF. The CDR3 DNA sequence: TGTGCCAGCAGACCATACCGGGACACACAAGAGACCCAGTACTTC.

The chain uses TRBV27 and TRBJ2-3; 11 nucleotides align to TRBD2. Trimming took 7 bases from V and 1 from J; bases not matched to a gene: 7. The CDR3 runs 16 residues. The germline V gene encodes CDR1 MNHEY and CDR2 SMNVEV (reference sequence). CDR3 sequence reads: CASTVSGGAGTDTQYF. The DNA for the CDR3 is TGTGCCAGCACCGTTAGCGGGGGGGCCGGCACAGATACGCAGTATTTT.

The rearrangement links TRBV19 to TRBJ2-1; 8 nucleotides line up with TRBD1. CDR3 size: 15 residues. Unmatched junction bases numbered 4, after V lost 3 bases and J lost 3 bases. Germline V gene data show CDR1 as LNHDA and CDR2 as SQIVND (reference sequence). The CDR3 coding sequence is TGTGCCAGTAGTATGACAGGGGCTTACTACAATGAGCAGTTCTTC. Protein product: CASSMTGAYYNEQFF.

This chain connects TRBV2 to TRBJ2-7; 9 nucleotides line up with TRBD2. Germline loops: CDR1 SNHLY, CDR2 FYNNEI. The CDR3 contains 14 residues. V was pared by 6 bases and J by 3 bases, with 6 bases of the junction left unmatched. DNA of the CDR3: TGTGCCAGCAGGGACGGCGGGGGGGGCTACGAGCAGTACTTC. Amino acids: CASRDGGGGYEQYF.

The chain carries TRBV6-5 and TRBJ1-1, with D maybe TRBD1 (5 bases). CDR1 is MNHEY, CDR2 SVGAGI, per germline. Trimming stripped 4 bases from V and 5 bases from J, with 8 bases between. The length of the CDR3 is 12 residues. The CDR3 reads CASSWGGTEAFF. The CDR3 nucleotides are TGTGCCAGCAGTTGGGGGGGAACTGAAGCTTTCTTT.

In its sample, this clone was seen once. CDR3 in DNA: TGTGCCAGCAGCGGAAGGGACACCTACTCCTACGAGCAGTACTTC. Translated: CASSGRDTYSYEQYF. This chain joins TRBV2 and TRBJ2-7, with a possible D match to TRBD1 (6 bases). This CDR3 comprises 15 residues. The V and J ends lost 6 bases and 0 bases respectively, with 15 bases between them. Germline assignment: CDR1 SNHLY and CDR2 FYNNEI.

The genes are TRBV20-1 and TRBJ2-1; D gene ambiguous. Germline values: CDR1 DFQATT, CDR2 SNEGSKA (reference sequence). The CDR3 length is 11 residues. Trimming removed 5 bases from V and 5 bases from J, with 7 bases in between. The CDR3 DNA sequence: TGCAGTGCTTATTGGCACAATGAGCAGTTCTTC. Translation gives CSAYWHNEQFF.

V gene TRBV9 combines with J gene TRBJ2-1, with D tentatively TRBD2 (6 bases). The CDR3 extends over 12 amino acids. In germline, CDR1 is SGDLS, CDR2 YYNGEE. Trimming removed 3 bases from V and 8 bases from J, with 9 bases in between. CDR3: CASSGEEDEQFF. Here the CDR3 DNA reads TGTGCCAGCAGCGGGGAGGAGGATGAGCAGTTCTTC.

This clone occurred once. The V gene is TRBV2, the J gene TRBJ2-2; no clear D. The V end was cut by 3 bases, the J end by 3 bases, with 8 bases between. Per germline, CDR1 SNHLY and CDR2 FYNNEI. The CDR3 has 14 residues. The CDR3 DNA follows: TGTGCCAGCAGTGATAATAGATACACCGGGGAGCTGTTTTTT. It encodes CASSDNRYTGELFF.

The rearrangement joins TRBV28 to TRBJ2-7; TRBD1 is a possible D gene (5 bases). V was cut by 1 base and J by 0 bases, with 10 bases left in between. Germline V lookup: CDR1 MDHEN, CDR2 SYDVKM. There are 15 residues in the CDR3. CDR3 loop: CASSLFGAGSYEQYF. DNA for the CDR3: TGTGCCAGCAGTTTATTTGGGGCAGGCTCCTACGAGCAGTACTTC.

In its sample, this clone was seen a few times. V usage is TRBV7-9 and J usage is TRBJ1-5, with D possibly being TRBD1 (6 bases). Trimming took off 7 bases at V and 3 bases at J, with 7 bases between the two ends. The germline V gene has CDR1 SEHNR and CDR2 FQNEAQ (reference sequence). This CDR3 spans 12 amino acids. The CDR3 sequence: CASNRVNQPQHF. CDR3 bases: TGTGCCAGCAACAGGGTCAATCAGCCCCAGCATTTT.

V is TRBV4-2 and J is TRBJ2-6; TRBD1 matches at 7 bases. The CDR3 totals 18 residues. Germline CDR1 reads LGHNA; CDR2 reads YNFKEQ. V shed 3 bases and J 0 bases; nucleotides not matched to a gene: 8. The CDR3: CASSHDRVVPSGANVLTF. The CDR3 bases are TGTGCCAGCAGCCACGACAGGGTAGTCCCCTCTGGGGCCAACGTCCTGACTTTC.

V and J are TRBV19 and TRBJ2-1; D uncertain. The CDR3 totals 11 residues. Germline loops: CDR1 LNHDA, CDR2 SQIVND (reference sequence). Trimming removed 6 bases from V and 7 bases from J, with 7 bases in between. CDR3 protein: CASRGLNEQFF. CDR3 sequence (DNA): TGTGCCAGTAGGGGTTTGAATGAGCAGTTCTTC.

This chain uses TRBV19 with TRBJ1-3; D is ambiguous. The V gene lost 2 bases and the J gene lost 0 bases, with 8 bases spanning the gap. There are 15 residues in the CDR3. Germline lookup yields CDR1 LNHDA and CDR2 SQIVND (reference sequence). In nucleotides, the CDR3 is TGTGCCAGTAGTATACCGGACCTCTCTGGAAACACCATATATTTT. Translated: CASSIPDLSGNTIYF.

This clone was seen a few times. The gene calls are TRBV4-1 and TRBJ1-3; no clear D. Germline CDR1 is MGHRA and CDR2 is YSYEKL. Trimming left V 4 bases short and J 7 bases short, with 17 bases between. The CDR3 runs 15 residues. The DNA for the CDR3 is TGCGCCAGCAGCCTCGGGGAGGGCGGGCGGAACACCATATATTTT. This sequence encodes CASSLGEGGRNTIYF.

This clone was counted a single time. The chain employs TRBV7-8 and TRBJ1-2; 7 bases agree with TRBD1. The V gene end was trimmed by 6 bases and the J gene end by 2 bases; junction bases not matched to a gene: 6. This CDR3 comprises 14 residues. CDR1 and CDR2 from the germline V gene are SGHVS and FQNEAQ. The CDR3 region is CASRPGTANYGYTF. The CDR3, as DNA: TGTGCCAGCAGACCCGGGACAGCGAACTATGGCTACACCTTC.

This clone is large by share. The chain joins TRBV7-9 to TRBJ2-2; 13 bases are shared with TRBD2. The CDR3 loop spans 19 amino acids. The trim removed 6 bases at V and 0 bases at J, leaving 10 bases unmatched. Germline V gene lookup returns CDR1 SEHNR and CDR2 FQNEAQ (reference sequence). The CDR3 region is CASSWTSGGEKANTGELFF. The CDR3 region has the DNA TGTGCCAGCAGTTGGACTAGCGGGGGAGAAAAAGCGAACACCGGGGAGCTGTTTTTT.

The CDR3 is CASSIMDSRVYNSPLHF. CDR3 DNA sequence: TGTGCCAGTAGTATCATGGACAGCCGCGTCTATAATTCACCCCTCCACTTT. The chain uses TRBV19 and TRBJ1-6, with D perhaps TRBD1 (6 bases). V was trimmed by 3 bases and J by 3 bases, leaving 15 bases between them. This CDR3 region has 17 residues. Looked up from germline, CDR1 is LNHDA and CDR2 is SQIVND (reference sequence).

The chain employs TRBV4-1 and TRBJ2-7, with D tentatively TRBD1 or TRBD2 (6 bases each). Between the trimmed V and J ends, which lost 0 bases and 3 bases, there was a span of 12 bases. This CDR3 contains 15 residues. Germline loops: CDR1 MGHRA, CDR2 YSYEKL. CDR3 in amino acids: CASSQDGRGGYEQYF. CDR3 in DNA: TGCGCCAGCAGCCAAGATGGCAGGGGAGGCTACGAGCAGTACTTC.

This clone was seen just once. This chain's CDR3 is CAGRTGGNEQYF. For the CDR3, the DNA is TGTGCCGGACGGACAGGGGGGAACGAGCAGTACTTC. V is TRBV30 and J is TRBJ2-7, with 10 nucleotides matching TRBD1. This CDR3 has 12 residues. V trimming: 8 bases; J trimming: 5 bases; junction bases outside the gene matches: 6. Looked up from germline, CDR1 is GTSNPN and CDR2 is SVGIG (reference sequence).

This chain links TRBV10-2 with TRBJ2-5, with 7 bases identical to TRBD2. Matching the DNA end better, TRBJ2-7 makes the J call doubtful. CDR3 size: 13 residues. Germline loops: CDR1 WSHSY, CDR2 SAAADI. CDR3 DNA: TGCGCCAGCGGGGGGGACCGACACTACGAGCAGTACTTC. It yields the protein CASGGDRHYEQYF.